This is a list of T cell receptor beta chains from one sample in a study of blood T cells in healthy people across ages. MiXCR, applied by TCRdb to the 5' RACE reads, yields one record per CDR3 protein. The data hold over 950,000 distinct CDR3 sequences, with roughly half observed a single time. Sample: blood. All receptors come from a woman aged 60-70 years in good health. CDR3s include the opening cysteine and the closing phenylalanine or tryptophan. Each record gives: V gene, clone size, J gene, D gene, CDR3 protein, CDR3 DNA. D genes are given only for firm matches. Size tells how often a clone was seen (once, few, many) or the class of an expanded clone, and some rows leave it out.

v_call: TRBV29-1; clone_size: few; j_call: TRBJ2-3; d_call: TRBD1; cdr3_aa: CSVEGHPGQGTDTQYF; cdr3_nt: TGCAGCGTTGAAGGCCACCCCGGACAGGGCACAGATACGCAGTATTTT
v_call: TRBV12-3/TRBV12-4; clone_size: NA; j_call: TRBJ1-2; d_call: TRBD1; cdr3_aa: CASSTPGTGDSYTF; cdr3_nt: TGTGCCAGCAGTACCCCCGGGACAGGGGATAGCTACACCTTC
v_call: TRBV20-1; clone_size: NA; j_call: TRBJ1-4; d_call: TRBD1; cdr3_aa: CSARDAGGHEKLFF; cdr3_nt: TGCAGTGCTAGAGATGCAGGGGGCCATGAAAAACTGTTTTTT
v_call: TRBV5-1; clone_size: NA; j_call: TRBJ1-2; d_call: TRBD1; cdr3_aa: CASSSRDRVDYGYTF; cdr3_nt: TGCGCCAGCAGCTCCCGGGACAGGGTTGACTATGGCTACACCTTC
v_call: TRBV6-1; clone_size: NA; j_call: TRBJ2-5; d_call: NA; cdr3_aa: CASSVGLVQETQYF; cdr3_nt: TGTGCCAGCAGTGTGGGCCTGGTCCAAGAGACCCAGTACTTC
v_call: TRBV6-5; clone_size: NA; j_call: TRBJ1-2; d_call: TRBD1; cdr3_aa: CASSKGQGVGYTF; cdr3_nt: TGTGCCAGCAGTAAGGGACAGGGCGTCGGCTACACCTTC
v_call: TRBV18; clone_size: few; j_call: TRBJ1-2; d_call: NA; cdr3_aa: CASSPREAAYYGYTF; cdr3_nt: TGTGCCAGCTCACCTCGCGAGGCAGCATACTATGGCTACACCTTC
v_call: TRBV4-2; clone_size: NA; j_call: TRBJ2-1; d_call: NA; cdr3_aa: CASSQDQSSYEQFF; cdr3_nt: TGTGCCAGCAGCCAAGATCAGAGCTCCTACGAGCAGTTCTTC
v_call: TRBV6-1; clone_size: few; j_call: TRBJ2-5; d_call: NA; cdr3_aa: CASSWGSKGEQYF; cdr3_nt: TGTGCCAGCAGTTGGGGGTCGAAGGGGGAGCAGTACTTC
v_call: TRBV10-3; clone_size: few; j_call: TRBJ1-4; d_call: NA; cdr3_aa: CAARAVLNEKLFF; cdr3_nt: TGTGCCGCCCGGGCGGTCCTTAATGAAAAACTGTTTTTT
v_call: TRBV20-1; clone_size: NA; j_call: TRBJ1-6; d_call: TRBD1; cdr3_aa: CSARDADRVNSPLHF; cdr3_nt: TGCAGTGCTAGAGATGCGGACAGGGTTAATTCACCCCTCCACTTT
v_call: TRBV7-2; clone_size: NA; j_call: TRBJ2-5; d_call: NA; cdr3_aa: CASSRAQETQYF; cdr3_nt: TGTGCCAGCAGCCGGGCGCAAGAGACCCAGTACTTC
v_call: TRBV4-3; clone_size: NA; j_call: TRBJ2-1; d_call: TRBD2; cdr3_aa: CASSQEFLTGGIFNGQFF; cdr3_nt: TGCGCCAGCAGCCAAGAGTTTCTAACGGGAGGGATATTTAATGGGCAGTTCTTC
v_call: TRBV7-6; clone_size: NA; j_call: TRBJ2-7; d_call: TRBD1; cdr3_aa: CASSSTGQGYEQYF; cdr3_nt: TGTGCCAGCAGCTCAACGGGACAGGGCTACGAGCAGTACTTC
v_call: TRBV10-3; clone_size: NA; j_call: TRBJ2-7; d_call: TRBD1; cdr3_aa: CAISVPGQGYEQYF; cdr3_nt: TGTGCCATCTCGGTCCCGGGACAGGGTTACGAGCAGTACTTC
v_call: TRBV10-3; clone_size: NA; j_call: TRBJ2-5; d_call: TRBD2; cdr3_aa: CAISRTSGSLDEQYF; cdr3_nt: TGTGCCATCAGCCGGACTAGCGGGAGTCTGGATGAGCAGTACTTC
v_call: TRBV29-1; clone_size: NA; j_call: TRBJ2-1; d_call: TRBD2; cdr3_aa: CSIPLAGGPWEQFF; cdr3_nt: TGCAGCATCCCACTAGCGGGAGGGCCATGGGAGCAGTTCTTC
v_call: TRBV20-1; clone_size: once; j_call: TRBJ2-1; d_call: NA; cdr3_aa: CSASIVDNEQFF; cdr3_nt: TGCAGTGCAAGTATAGTGGACAATGAGCAGTTCTTC
v_call: TRBV3-1; clone_size: NA; j_call: TRBJ2-5; d_call: NA; cdr3_aa: CASSRLVGQGRETQYF; cdr3_nt: TGTGCCAGCAGCCGTCTGGTGGGGCAGGGACGGGAGACCCAGTACTTC
v_call: TRBV20-1; clone_size: once; j_call: TRBJ2-3; d_call: NA; cdr3_aa: CSARLGLLARKDTQYF; cdr3_nt: TGCAGTGCTAGATTGGGCCTGCTAGCCCGCAAAGATACGCAGTATTTT
v_call: TRBV7-8; clone_size: NA; j_call: TRBJ2-5; d_call: TRBD1; cdr3_aa: CASSSRSRQGAWQETQYF; cdr3_nt: TGTGCCAGCAGCTCACGATCCCGACAGGGGGCTTGGCAAGAGACCCAGTACTTC
v_call: TRBV20-1; clone_size: NA; j_call: TRBJ2-1; d_call: NA; cdr3_aa: CSAIQGAHNEQFF; cdr3_nt: TGCAGTGCGATACAGGGAGCCCACAATGAGCAGTTCTTC